These 21 T cell receptor beta chains share one sample of origin, sequenced in a study of shared clonotypes between healthy human individuals (TCRdb year 2020). The method behind the library was the immunoSEQ multiplex PCR assay. Entries here come from immuneACCESS through TCRdb and include only in-frame sequences with V and J called. Some clones fail to appear in such tables; in the studies checked, an unresolved V gene covers under half of the shortfall, and the cause of the remainder is unknown. The sample table lists about 1 million clones, approximately 70% of them with a count of one. Clones ranked in the top ten supply approximately 1.5% of the sample. The sample was memory CD4+ T cells sorted from blood. This specimen's cell subset or site label, interpreted: CD45RA-negative fraction. All receptors derive from a man between 18 and 29 years old in good health.

The chain employs TRBV21-1 and TRBJ1-6. TRBV21-1 is a pseudogene segment. This CDR3 region has 17 residues. For the CDR3, the DNA is TGTGCCAGCAGCAAAGCTAGAAAGGGAGTTTATAATTCACCCCTCCACTTT. This codes for CASSKARKGVYNSPLHF.

The chain employs TRBV10-3 and TRBJ2-5, with a weak D call TRBD1 (6 bases). CDR1 is ENHRY and CDR2 is SYGVKD in the germline V gene. The CDR3 is 15 residues long. V gave up 0 bases and J gave up 1 base, with 9 bases separating them. Written as DNA, the CDR3 is TGTGCCATCAGTGAGTCGGCAGGGGCCCAAGAGACCCAGTACTTC. This translates into CAISESAGAQETQYF.

The chain has TRBV5-4 and TRBJ2-1, with D possibly TRBD2 on 5 matching bases. The V and J ends lost 4 bases and 6 bases respectively, with 11 bases between them. Germline CDR1 reads SGHNT; CDR2 reads YYREEE (reference sequence). The CDR3 is 13 amino acids. CDR3 loop: CASSRDGINEQFF. The CDR3 region has the DNA TGTGCCAGCAGCCGCGACGGGATCAATGAGCAGTTCTTC.

The CDR3: CASSNCGRTPETQYF. The CDR3 DNA is TGTGCCAGCAGCAATTGCGGGAGGACCCCAGAGACCCAGTACTTC. The gene calls are TRBV21-1 and TRBJ2-5; the table gives TRBD2 as D, unverified against the DNA. TRBV21-1 corresponds to a pseudogene. The CDR3 covers 15 residues.

The chain has TRBV4-3 and TRBJ1-4; D is perhaps TRBD1 (6 bases). V was pared by 1 base and J by 10 bases, with 10 bases between. Germline CDR1 reads LGHNA; CDR2 reads YSLEER. The CDR3 runs to 13 residues. The CDR3 DNA reads as TGCGCCAGCAGCCAAGGGGAAGGGGGAAAACTGTTTTTT. Translation gives CASSQGEGGKLFF.

The chain couples TRBV20-1 to TRBJ2-7; D ambiguous. CDR1 is DFQATT and CDR2 is SNEGSKA in the germline V gene (reference sequence). This CDR3 region has 11 residues. The germline V and J ends were trimmed by 4 bases and 3 bases, with 7 bases remaining between them. The CDR3, as DNA: TGCAGTGCTACCGAGGACTACGAGCAGTACTTC. As protein: CSATEDYEQYF.

Concerning this clone: This sample also contains other DNA sequences that code for the same CDR3. V is TRBV6-6 and J is TRBJ1-5; D may be TRBD1 (6 bases). CDR1 is MNHNY, CDR2 SVGAGI, per germline (reference sequence). V was trimmed by 6 bases and J by 2 bases, leaving 8 bases between them. CDR3 size: 13 residues. The CDR3 DNA reads TGTGCCAGCAGGGGGGGCGGCAATCAGCCCCAGCATTTT. Translating it yields CASRGGGNQPQHF.

This chain joins TRBV2 and TRBJ1-4, with D tentatively TRBD1 (5 bases). The CDR3 length is 15 residues. V lost 7 bases and J 2 bases, leaving 14 bases between the germline ends. Looked up from germline, CDR1 is SNHLY and CDR2 is FYNNEI. In DNA form, the CDR3 reads TGTGCCAGCAAGGGACCAGGCGGGACTAATGAAAAACTGTTTTTT. Encoded protein: CASKGPGGTNEKLFF.

The rearrangement links TRBV30 to TRBJ2-7, with D perhaps given as TRBD1 or TRBD2 (7 bases each). Germline CDR1 reads GTSNPN; CDR2 reads SVGIG (reference sequence). V lost 3 bases and J 1 base, leaving 16 bases between the germline ends. CDR3 length equals 15 residues. CDR3 protein: CAWRSGRGGSYEQYF. CDR3 coding DNA: TGTGCCTGGAGGTCTGGCAGGGGGGGATCCTACGAGCAGTACTTC.

The rearrangement uses TRBV6-5 and TRBJ1-2; D is ambiguous. Between the trimmed V and J ends, which lost 2 bases and 7 bases, there was a span of 8 bases. The CDR3 length is 12 residues. Germline V gene lookup returns CDR1 MNHEY and CDR2 SVGAGI. CDR3 sequence reads: CASSYAYSGYTF. CDR3 coding DNA: TGTGCCAGCAGTTACGCCTACAGTGGCTACACCTTC.

This sequence joins TRBV7-3 and TRBJ1-1; 7 nucleotides agree with TRBD1. This CDR3 region has 13 residues. Per the germline V gene, CDR1 is SGHTA and CDR2 is FQGTGA. J was trimmed by 4 bases and V by 5 bases; bases with no gene match: 4. Here the CDR3 reads CASSDPGGTEAFF. Written as DNA, the CDR3 is TGTGCCAGCAGCGACCCAGGGGGCACTGAAGCTTTCTTT. Combining the CDR3 with reference TRBV7-3 and TRBJ1-1 gives the whole variable domain GAGVSQTPSNKVTEKGKYVELRCDPISGHTALYWYRQSLGQGPEFLIYFQGTGAADDSGLPNDRFFAVRPEGSVSTLKIQRTERGDSAVYLCASSDPGGTEAFFGQGTRLTVV.

J is TRBJ2-5 and V is TRBV11-3; D not certain. V dropped 4 bases and J dropped 3 bases, with 12 bases sitting between them. Germline assignment: CDR1 SGHNT and CDR2 YENEEA. The CDR3 runs 14 residues. Here the CDR3 reads CASSSYQREETQYF. CDR3 bases: TGTGCCAGCAGCTCTTATCAACGGGAAGAGACCCAGTACTTC.

This sequence joins TRBV7-2 and TRBJ2-7; 8 bases are a match to TRBD2. CDR1 and CDR2 from the germline V gene are SGHTA and FQGNSA. The CDR3 consists of 14 residues. V trimming: 1 base; J trimming: 6 bases; junction bases outside the gene matches: 5. The CDR3 here is CASSLGREAGEQYF. Here the CDR3 DNA reads TGTGCCAGCAGCTTAGGGCGGGAGGCGGGCGAGCAGTACTTC.

This clone was seen once. This sequence joins TRBV19 and TRBJ2-5, with D hard to call. This CDR3 region has 11 residues. Between the trimmed V and J ends, which lost 6 bases and 1 base, there was a span of 3 bases. Germline CDR1 LNHDA, CDR2 SQIVND (reference sequence). CDR3 protein: CASRPQETQYF. The CDR3 nucleotides are TGTGCCAGTAGACCCCAAGAGACCCAGTACTTC.

The chain has TRBV29-1 and TRBJ2-7, with TRBD2 identical over 8 bases. Looked up from germline, CDR1 is SQVTM and CDR2 is ANQGSEA. The V gene end was trimmed by 3 bases and the J gene end by 3 bases; junction bases not matched to a gene: 4. This CDR3 spans 13 amino acids. CDR3 residues: CSVDYAGGYEQYF. The CDR3 nucleotides read TGCAGCGTTGATTATGCGGGAGGCTACGAGCAGTACTTC.

This chain joins TRBV29-1 and TRBJ2-7, with 10 positions matching TRBD1. This CDR3 region has 14 residues. Trimming at V came to 5 bases and at J to 9 bases, leaving 13 bases not matched to a gene. Germline V gene lookup returns CDR1 SQVTM and CDR2 ANQGSEA. Written as DNA, the CDR3 is TGCAGCGTTAAAGTGGGGGACAGGGGATCAGCGCAGTACTTC. Amino acids: CSVKVGDRGSAQYF.

The chain links TRBV30 to TRBJ2-2, with D perhaps matching TRBD1 or TRBD2 (5 bases each). V was trimmed by 3 bases and J by 7 bases, leaving 18 bases between them. Germline values: CDR1 GTSNPN, CDR2 SVGIG (reference sequence). This CDR3 is built from 15 residues. The CDR3 region is CAWSGAAGRNGELFF. The CDR3 DNA follows: TGTGCCTGGAGCGGGGCGGCAGGCAGGAACGGGGAGCTGTTTTTT. Based on the CDR3 plus reference TRBV30 and TRBJ2-2, the full variable domain is SQTIHQWPATLVQPVGSPLSLECTVEGTSNPNLYWYRQAAGRGLQLLFYSVGIGQISSEVPQNLSASRPQDRQFILSSKKLLLSDSGFYLCAWSGAAGRNGELFFGEGSRLTVL.

This sequence joins TRBV5-1 and TRBJ2-3; D might be TRBD1 (6 bases). The CDR3 loop spans 14 amino acids. Per germline, CDR1 SGHRS and CDR2 YFSETQ. V was trimmed by 8 bases and J by 8 bases, leaving 21 bases between them. The CDR3 DNA reads as TGCGCCAGTCGATCTACAGGGTTCGAGGGTACGCAGTATTTT. Protein: CASRSTGFEGTQYF.

This clone showed up just once. The chain uses TRBV5-1 and TRBJ2-5; weak D call: TRBD2 (5 bases). V lost 4 bases, J lost 4 bases, and 17 bases lay in between. This CDR3 spans 15 amino acids. CDR1 SGHRS and CDR2 YFSETQ come from the germline V gene. The CDR3 reads CASSSLGAVGETQYF. The CDR3 DNA follows: TGCGCCAGCAGCAGCCTAGGAGCGGTAGGAGAGACCCAGTACTTC. The whole variable domain, remainder taken from reference TRBV5-1 and TRBJ2-5, is KAGVTQTPRYLIKTRGQQVTLSCSPISGHRSVSWYQQTPGQGLQFLFEYFSETQRNKGNFPGRFSGRQFSNSRSEMNVSTLELGDSALYLCASSSLGAVGETQYFGPGTRLLVL.

V and J are TRBV6-1 and TRBJ2-3; no clear D gene. In germline, CDR1 is MNHNS, CDR2 SASEGT. V dropped 1 base and J dropped 6 bases, with 20 bases sitting between them. This CDR3 is 17 amino acids long. CDR3 DNA sequence: TGTGCCAGCAGTGAAGTCATCGCGCGGACCTCATTTGATACGCAGTATTTT. It specifies CASSEVIARTSFDTQYF.

This clone was seen only a few times. J is TRBJ2-5 and V is TRBV4-3; D remains ambiguous. From germline, CDR1 is LGHNA and CDR2 YSLEER. CDR3 size: 12 residues. V shed 4 bases and J shed 11 bases, with 14 bases lying between them. CDR3 sequence: CASSRRDREQYF. Here the CDR3 DNA reads TGCGCCAGCAGCCGGAGAGATAGAGAGCAGTACTTC.